Following are 32 T cell receptor beta chains from one sample sequenced in a study of beta chain features in type 1 diabetes. Expressed TCRB transcripts were sequenced because the isolated RNA had all been reverse transcribed beforehand. Sequenced by immunoSEQ multiplex PCR; TCRdb stores in-frame clones only, minus some. The table includes about 150,000 clones, over 8.5% detected once. The sequenced material came from central memory CD4+ T cells from blood. These receptors were taken from a man younger than 35 in good health.

Notes on this clone: Other nucleotide sequences from this sample produce the same CDR3. This sequence joins TRBV7-2 and TRBJ2-1; unclear D gene. The ends were cut back, 2 bases at V and 7 bases at J, with 6 bases in the middle. Germline CDR1 reads SGHTA; CDR2 reads FQGNSA. CDR3 length: 12 amino acids. This CDR3 reads CASSLSENEQFF. The CDR3, as DNA: TGTGCCAGCAGCTTAAGCGAGAATGAGCAGTTCTTC.

The V gene is TRBV15, the J gene TRBJ2-5, with D perhaps TRBD1 (6 bases). Germline V gene data show CDR1 as LNHNV and CDR2 as YYDKDF (reference sequence). V dropped 6 bases and J dropped 2 bases, with 13 bases sitting between them. The CDR3 sequence is 14 residues long. DNA for the CDR3: TGTGCCACCAGGGACGGGACACTTCAAGAGACCCAGTACTTC. It is translated as CATRDGTLQETQYF.

The sample holds a few counts of this clone. The V call is TRBV18, the J call TRBJ1-5; D gene uncertain. Trimming left V 2 bases short and J 0 bases short, with 8 bases between. The CDR3 length is 15 residues. CDR1 is KGHSH, CDR2 LQKENI, per germline. The CDR3 DNA reads TGTGCCAGCTCACCAACCGGGGTTAGCAATCAGCCCCAGCATTTT. This gives the protein CASSPTGVSNQPQHF.

This clone was found a few times. The chain combines TRBV7-9 with TRBJ2-3, with 11 positions matching TRBD2. With 5 bases clipped from V and 2 bases from J, the junction kept 6 bases outside the gene matches. Germline CDR1 is SEHNR and CDR2 is FQNEAQ (reference sequence). The CDR3 length is 16 residues. CDR3 loop: CASSAGSGRATDTQYF. CDR3 coding DNA: TGTGCCAGCAGCGCAGGTAGCGGGAGGGCCACAGATACGCAGTATTTT.

V and J are TRBV10-3 and TRBJ1-6; 7 nucleotides align to TRBD1. From germline, CDR1 is ENHRY and CDR2 SYGVKD. This CDR3 is built from 15 residues. Losses at the gene ends were 2 bases for V and 8 bases for J; bases not matched to a gene: 6. The CDR3 loop is CAISERAGGDSPLHF. The DNA of the CDR3 is TGTGCCATCAGTGAGCGGGCAGGGGGGGATTCACCCCTCCACTTT.

This rearrangement joins TRBV9 to TRBJ2-6; D might be TRBD2 (5 bases). Deletions cut 8 bases from V and 2 bases from J, with 8 bases between. This CDR3 has 13 amino acids. Germline V gene lookup returns CDR1 SGDLS and CDR2 YYNGEE. DNA of the CDR3: TGTGCCAGTGAGAGGGCTGGGGCCAACGTCCTGACTTTC. Amino acids: CASERAGANVLTF. Complete variable domain (other parts from reference TRBV9 and TRBJ2-6): DSGVTQTPKHLITATGQRVTLRCSPRSGDLSVYWYQQSLDQGLQFLIQYYNGEERAKGNILERFSAQQFPDLHSELNLSSLELGDSALYFCASERAGANVLTFGAGSRLTVL.

This clone was found a few times. The V and J genes are TRBV9 and TRBJ1-2; D gene unclear. CDR3 size: 13 residues. Trimming stripped 0 bases from V and 8 bases from J, with 11 bases between. Germline V CDR1 and CDR2: SGDLS, YYNGEE. The CDR3 DNA sequence: TGTGCCAGCAGCGTAGGAATTCTCAGGGGCTACACCTTC. Translation gives CASSVGILRGYTF.

The genes are TRBV19 and TRBJ2-2; D is ambiguous. CDR3 size: 13 residues. Trimming left V 4 bases short and J 7 bases short, with 10 bases between. Germline CDR1 LNHDA, CDR2 SQIVND (reference sequence). The CDR3 here is CASSNKAIGELFF. As DNA, the CDR3 is TGTGCCAGTAGTAATAAGGCTATCGGGGAGCTGTTTTTT.

V is TRBV6-1 and J is TRBJ2-7; D is ambiguous. V was pared by 4 bases and J by 0 bases, with 10 bases between. The CDR3 extends over 14 amino acids. Germline values: CDR1 MNHNS, CDR2 SASEGT. CDR3 sequence reads: CASSARTDSYEQYF. For the CDR3, the DNA is TGTGCCAGCAGTGCAAGAACAGACTCCTACGAGCAGTACTTC.

The V gene is TRBV7-3, the J gene TRBJ2-1, with D maybe TRBD1 (5 bases). Germline V lookup: CDR1 SGHTA, CDR2 FQGTGA. Trimming cost V 3 bases and J 3 bases, with 12 bases left between them. This CDR3 spans 15 amino acids. CDR3 protein: CASSFSGIDYNEQFF. The CDR3 DNA is TGTGCCAGCAGCTTTTCAGGGATTGACTACAATGAGCAGTTCTTC.

V and J are TRBV18 and TRBJ1-2; TRBD1 might be the D (6 bases). The CDR3 contains 15 residues. V was clipped by 2 bases and J by 5 bases, with 15 bases between them. Germline CDR1 and CDR2: KGHSH and LQKENI. The CDR3 bases are TGTGCCAGCTCACCAGCGGGACACCTGATATATGGCTACACCTTC. Amino acids: CASSPAGHLIYGYTF.

V gene TRBV7-2 combines with J gene TRBJ2-7; 8 positions match TRBD2. Germline trimming cut 3 bases from V and 6 bases from J; bases unmatched to any gene: 4. Germline CDR1 is SGHTA and CDR2 is FQGNSA. There are 13 residues in the CDR3. The CDR3 is CASSLGLVPEQYF. The DNA of the CDR3 is TGTGCCAGCAGCTTGGGACTAGTACCCGAGCAGTACTTC. The full variable domain, completed using reference TRBV7-2 and TRBJ2-7, is GAGVSQSPSNKVTEKGKDVELRCDPISGHTALYWYRQSLGQGLEFLIYFQGNSAPDKSGLPSDRFSAERTGGSVSTLTIQRTQQEDSAVYLCASSLGLVPEQYFGPGTRLTVT.

This clone was observed a few times. J is TRBJ2-7 and V is TRBV27, with D possibly matching TRBD1 (5 bases). The CDR3 covers 15 residues. V was trimmed by 5 bases and J by 9 bases, leaving 23 bases between them. Germline V gene lookup returns CDR1 MNHEY and CDR2 SMNVEV (reference sequence). The CDR3 nucleotides are TGTGCCAGCAGTCCCCAGGGAACTCGTCTTGTGTGGCAGTACTTC. It specifies CASSPQGTRLVWQYF.

This rearrangement joins TRBV6-1 to TRBJ1-1; D is possibly TRBD1 (6 bases). V dropped 0 bases and J dropped 13 bases, with 27 bases sitting between them. Germline CDR1 and CDR2: MNHNS and SASEGT. The CDR3 runs 17 residues. The CDR3 DNA is TGTGCCAGCAGTGAAGCGTCACAGGGTTCCAATTCGCGATGGGGTTTCTTT. As protein: CASSEASQGSNSRWGFF.

A few counts support this clone. The genes are TRBV7-2 and TRBJ2-5; D is possibly TRBD2 (6 bases). From germline, CDR1 is SGHTA and CDR2 FQGNSA. This CDR3 contains 16 residues. Trimming left V 5 bases short and J 5 bases short, with 21 bases between. The CDR3 bases are TGTGCCAGCAGCCCGCTAATGCGGGGAAAATGGGAGACCCAGTACTTC. As protein: CASSPLMRGKWETQYF. Based on the CDR3 plus reference TRBV7-2 and TRBJ2-5, the full variable domain is GAGVSQSPSNKVTEKGKDVELRCDPISGHTALYWYRQSLGQGLEFLIYFQGNSAPDKSGLPSDRFSAERTGGSVSTLTIQRTQQEDSAVYLCASSPLMRGKWETQYFGPGTRLLVL.

This sequence joins TRBV28 and TRBJ2-3; 9 bases agree with TRBD2. J lost 7 bases, V lost 4 bases, and 9 bases had no gene match. CDR1 is MDHEN and CDR2 is SYDVKM in the germline V gene. The CDR3 loop spans 15 amino acids. CDR3 amino acids: CASSSRLAASYTQYF. The CDR3 nucleotides read TGTGCCAGCAGTTCACGACTAGCGGCCAGTTATACGCAGTATTTT.

Only one count was recorded for this clone. This chain uses TRBV28 with TRBJ2-7; 7 bases map to TRBD2. V shed 5 bases, J shed 3 bases, and the junction held 4 bases outside the gene matches. The CDR3 spans 13 residues. The V gene's germline CDR1 is MDHEN and CDR2 SYDVKM. CDR3 sequence reads: CASSVRDYYEQYF. The CDR3 DNA sequence: TGTGCCAGCAGTGTCAGGGACTACTACGAGCAGTACTTC.

The chain couples TRBV9 to TRBJ2-5; D may be TRBD1 (6 bases). This CDR3 region has 15 residues. Germline V CDR1 and CDR2: SGDLS, YYNGEE. The ends were cut back, 0 bases at V and 5 bases at J, with 14 bases in the middle. This chain's CDR3 is CASSVADRRRETQYF. The CDR3 DNA reads TGTGCCAGCAGCGTAGCAGACAGGAGGAGGGAGACCCAGTACTTC.

This clone turned up a few times. The chain has TRBV4-2 and TRBJ1-2, with D unresolved. CDR1 and CDR2 (germline): LGHNA, YNFKEQ. CDR3 length equals 11 residues. The V end lost 0 bases, the J end lost 8 bases, and 4 bases lay between the germline ends. The DNA of the CDR3 is TGTGCCAGCAGCCAAGAATTCGGCTACACCTTC. Protein: CASSQEFGYTF.

This rearrangement joins TRBV25-1 to TRBJ2-7; 12 positions agree with TRBD2. Germline V gene sequence: CDR1 MGHDK, CDR2 SYGVNS. This CDR3 spans 16 amino acids. V dropped 3 bases and J dropped 5; count of bases not matched to a gene: 8. In DNA, the CDR3 is TGTGCCAGCAGTGACCTAGCGGGAGGGGTAAGGAACGAGCAGTACTTC. It codes for CASSDLAGGVRNEQYF.

The chain carries TRBV15 and TRBJ1-1; D remains ambiguous. Germline CDR1 reads LNHNV; CDR2 reads YYDKDF (reference sequence). The CDR3 loop spans 13 amino acids. Trimming shortened V by 0 bases and J by 7 bases, and 9 bases separated the two germline ends. The CDR3 DNA reads TGTGCCACCAGCAGAGAGGTCAAGTATGAAGCTTTCTTT. This gives the protein CATSREVKYEAFF.

In this sample, this clone turned up a few times. In DNA, the CDR3 is TGTGCCAGCAGCTTAACGGCGCAGGTACATGGCTACACCTTC. It translates to CASSLTAQVHGYTF. The chain links TRBV7-3 to TRBJ1-2; D uncertain. V was cut by 0 bases and J by 6 bases, with 11 bases left in between. CDR1 and CDR2 from the germline V gene are SGHTA and FQGTGA. The CDR3 totals 14 residues.

The chain recombines TRBV4-1 with TRBJ2-1, with 12 bases aligning to TRBD2. Looked up from germline, CDR1 is MGHRA and CDR2 is YSYEKL. V lost 3 bases and J lost 6; bases outside the gene matches: 9. The CDR3 has 17 amino acids. The CDR3 DNA is TGCGCCAGCAGCCATAGAACTAGCGGGGGGTCCCTCAATGAGCAGTTCTTC. The encoded protein is CASSHRTSGGSLNEQFF.

This clone appeared a few times. The chain combines TRBV4-2 with TRBJ2-2; D not certain. Trimming pared 0 bases from V and 3 bases from J, leaving 8 bases between. This CDR3 region has 15 residues. Germline V gene sequence: CDR1 LGHNA, CDR2 YNFKEQ. For the CDR3, the DNA is TGTGCCAGCAGCCAAGAAAGCACAGACACCGGGGAGCTGTTTTTT. It specifies CASSQESTDTGELFF.

This clone was counted between two and nine times. V gene TRBV7-9 combines with J gene TRBJ2-2, with D possibly being TRBD1 or TRBD2 (5 bases each). This CDR3 has 14 amino acids. In germline, CDR1 is SEHNR, CDR2 FQNEAQ (reference sequence). Trimming pared 7 bases from V and 6 bases from J, leaving 15 bases between. The CDR3: CASTGTAGSGELFF. The CDR3 bases are TGTGCCAGCACCGGGACGGCGGGCTCCGGGGAGCTGTTTTTT. Full variable domain (rest looked up from reference TRBV7-9 and TRBJ2-2): DTGVSQNPRHKITKRGQNVTFRCDPISEHNRLYWYRQTLGQGPEFLTYFQNEAQLEKSRLLSDRFSAERPKGSFSTLEIQRTEQGDSAMYLCASTGTAGSGELFFGEGSRLTVL.

At least ten counts were recorded for this clone. V gene TRBV19 combines with J gene TRBJ2-1; D may be TRBD1 (5 bases). Per germline, CDR1 LNHDA and CDR2 SQIVND (reference sequence). The CDR3 consists of 16 residues. The ends were cut back, 5 bases at V and 0 bases at J, with 14 bases in the middle. CDR3 nucleotides: TGTGCCAGTAGTGCCATCGGGCAGGGCTCCTACAATGAGCAGTTCTTC. It yields the protein CASSAIGQGSYNEQFF.

The CDR3 coding sequence is TGTGCCAGCAGTTTAAGGCGGGGGCCTATGGATACGCAGTATTTT. Translation: CASSLRRGPMDTQYF. The chain uses TRBV28 and TRBJ2-3; possible D gene TRBD2, 7 bases. The V end was cut by 2 bases, the J end by 6 bases, with 15 bases between. Germline V lookup: CDR1 MDHEN, CDR2 SYDVKM. The CDR3 extends over 15 amino acids.

This clone occurred a few times. J is TRBJ2-7 and V is TRBV7-2; TRBD2 agrees at 7 bases. Trimming at V came to 5 bases and at J to 3 bases, leaving 10 bases not matched to a gene. The germline gives CDR1 SGHTA, CDR2 FQGNSA. CDR3 length: 15 amino acids. CDR3 residues: CASSLPGRELYEQYF. CDR3 in DNA: TGTGCCAGCAGCCTTCCTGGGCGGGAGCTCTACGAGCAGTACTTC.

The J gene is TRBJ2-7, the V gene TRBV7-2; 10 nucleotides match TRBD2. The CDR3 runs 14 residues. The trim removed 5 bases at V and 2 bases at J, leaving 3 bases unmatched. Germline V lookup: CDR1 SGHTA, CDR2 FQGNSA. The CDR3 protein is CASSVSGGPYEQYF. The CDR3 bases are TGTGCCAGCAGCGTTAGCGGGGGGCCCTACGAGCAGTACTTC. Drawing the rest from reference TRBV7-2 and TRBJ2-7, the complete variable domain is GAGVSQSPSNKVTEKGKDVELRCDPISGHTALYWYRQSLGQGLEFLIYFQGNSAPDKSGLPSDRFSAERTGGSVSTLTIQRTQQEDSAVYLCASSVSGGPYEQYFGPGTRLTVT.

In its sample, this clone was seen a few times. The genes are TRBV7-2 and TRBJ2-7, with 10 positions matching TRBD2. V shed 1 base and J 6 bases; nucleotides not matched to a gene: 3. The germline gives CDR1 SGHTA, CDR2 FQGNSA. The CDR3 length is 14 residues. Here the CDR3 reads CASSLVIAGGEQYF. CDR3 coding DNA: TGTGCCAGCAGCTTAGTAATAGCGGGGGGCGAGCAGTACTTC.

This clone has a handful of counts. This chain joins TRBV2 and TRBJ2-1; TRBD2 aligns across 7 bases. This CDR3 is built from 15 residues. CDR1 is SNHLY, CDR2 FYNNEI, per germline. With V trimmed by 6 bases and J by 0 bases, 5 bases remained unmatched. For the CDR3, the DNA is TGTGCCAGCAGGTTGGCTAGCGGCTCCTACAATGAGCAGTTCTTC. Protein sequence: CASRLASGSYNEQFF.

This clone showed up just a few times. The chain couples TRBV7-2 to TRBJ1-6, with 7 bases that match TRBD1. The germline V gene encodes CDR1 SGHTA and CDR2 FQGNSA. The V segment lost 4 bases and the J segment 14 bases; nucleotides outside the gene matches: 14. The CDR3 sequence is 15 residues long. The CDR3 spells CASSSFTDRPGSLHF. CDR3 coding DNA: TGTGCCAGCAGCTCCTTTACGGACAGGCCGGGATCCCTCCACTTT.